This entry describes one T cell receptor (beta chain). The antigen is not known. Assay: immunoSEQ multiplex PCR; the TCRdb copy retains only in-frame clones and omits some. The sample has about 2,500,000 clones; more than 80% are singletons. This record comes from a study of shared clonotypes between healthy human individuals. Broader study findings: Clonotype sharing among donors, it was expected, would be affected by sequencing depth.

V dropped 4 bases and J dropped 11; count of bases not matched to a gene: 6. Germline CDR1 is SGHDN and CDR2 is FVKESK. This CDR3 is built from 12 residues. The TCR comes from a young man in good health. The sequenced material came from naive CD4+ T cells sorted from blood. Subset in this sample: CD45RA+ positively selected. This chain joins TRBV14 and TRBJ1-1; 8 nucleotides line up with TRBD1. The CDR3 protein is CASSLGQGRAFF. The CDR3 DNA follows: TGTGCCAGCAGCCTAGGACAGGGAAGGGCTTTCTTT.